The clone carrying this TCR beta chain was seen repeatedly, ten times or more. The antigen is unknown. This record belongs to a study of T cells in Graves' hyperthyroidism and ophthalmopathy. General study findings and limits: Stable hyperthyroidism was separated from ophthalmopathy by a model based on 13 V-J features. Clonotypes that were expanded in thyroid above 0.001 mostly appeared in blood too.

These patients, aged 18 to 65, had recently diagnosed hyperthyroidism lasting under 2 months. Template material for amplifying TCR beta CDR3 regions consisted of RNA transcripts. The HTBI primer set drove a first-round RT-PCR of the TCR CDR3. TCRdb ran MiXCR on the multiplex PCR reads and lists one entry per CDR3 protein. The sample lists fewer than 550,000 distinct CDR3 sequences, 15% to 17% occurring once. Source material: blood. The clonotype was recovered from a woman aged 18 to 35 with Graves' hyperthyroidism.

CDR3 nucleotide sequence: TGTGCCAGCAGCGTAGCTTCAGGGGCGGTAGGTGGCTACACCTTC. Translation gives CASSVASGAVGGYTF. The chain couples TRBV9 to TRBJ1-2; TRBD1 is a possible D gene (6 bases). This CDR3 region has 15 residues. V was cut by 0 bases and J by 7 bases, with 16 bases left in between. The germline gives CDR1 SGDLS, CDR2 YYNGEE. Complete variable domain (other parts from reference TRBV9 and TRBJ1-2): DSGVTQTPKHLITATGQRVTLRCSPRSGDLSVYWYQQSLDQGLQFLIQYYNGEERAKGNILERFSAQQFPDLHSELNLSSLELGDSALYFCASSVASGAVGGYTFGSGTRLTVV.